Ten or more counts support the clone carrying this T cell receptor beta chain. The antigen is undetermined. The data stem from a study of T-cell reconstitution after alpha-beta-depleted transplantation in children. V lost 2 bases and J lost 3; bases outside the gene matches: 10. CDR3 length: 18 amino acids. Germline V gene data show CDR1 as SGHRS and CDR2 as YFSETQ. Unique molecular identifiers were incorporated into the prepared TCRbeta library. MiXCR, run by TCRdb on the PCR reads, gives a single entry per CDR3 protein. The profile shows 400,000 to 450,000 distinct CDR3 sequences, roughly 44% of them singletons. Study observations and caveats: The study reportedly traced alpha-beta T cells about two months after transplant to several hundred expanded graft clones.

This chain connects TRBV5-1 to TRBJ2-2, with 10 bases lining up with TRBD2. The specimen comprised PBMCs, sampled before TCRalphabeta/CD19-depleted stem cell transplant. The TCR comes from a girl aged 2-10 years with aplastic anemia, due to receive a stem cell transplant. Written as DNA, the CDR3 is TGCGCCAGCAGCTTAATTGCTAGCGGGAGTGCGTACACCGGGGAGCTGTTTTTT. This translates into CASSLIASGSAYTGELFF.